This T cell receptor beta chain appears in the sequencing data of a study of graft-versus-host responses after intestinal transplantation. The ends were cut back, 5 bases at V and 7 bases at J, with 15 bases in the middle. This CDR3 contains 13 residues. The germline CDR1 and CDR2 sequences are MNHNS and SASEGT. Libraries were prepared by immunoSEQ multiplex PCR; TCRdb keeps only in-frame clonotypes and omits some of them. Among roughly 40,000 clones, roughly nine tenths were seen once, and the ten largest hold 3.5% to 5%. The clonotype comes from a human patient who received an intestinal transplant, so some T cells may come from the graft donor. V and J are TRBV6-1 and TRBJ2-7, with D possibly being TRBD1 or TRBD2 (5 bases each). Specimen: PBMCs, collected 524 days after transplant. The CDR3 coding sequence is TGTGCCAGCAGTCTGGGACGGACCGGGGAGCAGTACTTC. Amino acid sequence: CASSLGRTGEQYF.